Listed below are T cell receptor beta chains from one sample, sequenced in a study of breast tumors, draining lymph nodes, adjacent tissues. TCRdb re-analysed the multiplex PCR reads in MiXCR, keeping a single row per CDR3 protein. This repertoire shows approximately 230,000 distinct CDR3 sequences, about 34% found once; its top ten account for over 3.5%. The sample was axillary lymph node tissue. The receptors originated from a female donor with breast cancer. Some clones in this sample may be carry-over from other donors' samples. CDR3s include the opening cysteine and the closing phenylalanine or tryptophan. The order of the fields is J gene, clone size, CDR3 length, V gene, D gene, CDR3 DNA, CDR3 protein. D genes are given only for firm matches. Clone size appears in some rows only: once, few, many, or a class for an expanded clone.

TRBJ2-1,many,14,TRBV9,TRBD2,TGTGCCAGCAACCTGGGACTAGCGGACAATGAGCAGTTCTTC,CASNLGLADNEQFF
TRBJ1-5,many,17,TRBV19,.,TGTGCCAGTAGTATTGTCTTGGGGGATCGTGGCAATCAGCCCCAGCATTTT,CASSIVLGDRGNQPQHF
TRBJ2-1,many,15,TRBV5-1,.,TGCGCCAGCAGCTTGGGGGACACCACCTACAATGAGCAGTTCTTC,CASSLGDTTYNEQFF
TRBJ2-3,.,11,TRBV20-1,.,TGCAGTGTTAGGGGTACGAATGAGCAGTATTTT,CSVRGTNEQYF
TRBJ2-3,.,10,TRBV24-1,TRBD1,TGTGCCGGGACAGGTAATACGCAGTATTTT,CAGTGNTQYF
TRBJ2-4,few,15,TRBV19,TRBD2,TGTGCCAGTAGTATTGGAACTAGCGGGGAGAACATTCAGTACTTC,CASSIGTSGENIQYF
TRBJ1-5,many,14,TRBV12-3/TRBV12-4,TRBD1,TGTGCCAGCAGTTTCGCGACAGGGAATCAGCCCCAGCATTTT,CASSFATGNQPQHF
TRBJ2-1,many,15,TRBV7-6,.,TGTGCCAGCAGCTTACTTGACGCTACTTACAATGAGCAGTTCTTC,CASSLLDATYNEQFF
TRBJ2-1,.,15,TRBV6-2/TRBV6-3,.,TGTGCCAGCCGCCCCAAGTTTGGATCCGGCAATGAGCAGTTCTTC,CASRPKFGSGNEQFF
TRBJ1-4,.,16,TRBV7-9,.,TGTGCCAGCAGCTCTACTAGTAGGGAAACTAATGAAAAACTGCTTTTT,CASSSTSRETNEKLLF
TRBJ1-6,.,18,TRBV6-5,TRBD1,TGTGCCAGCAGTTATTCCCCGGGACAGGGTGCAGGCAATTCACCCCTCCACTTT,CASSYSPGQGAGNSPLHF